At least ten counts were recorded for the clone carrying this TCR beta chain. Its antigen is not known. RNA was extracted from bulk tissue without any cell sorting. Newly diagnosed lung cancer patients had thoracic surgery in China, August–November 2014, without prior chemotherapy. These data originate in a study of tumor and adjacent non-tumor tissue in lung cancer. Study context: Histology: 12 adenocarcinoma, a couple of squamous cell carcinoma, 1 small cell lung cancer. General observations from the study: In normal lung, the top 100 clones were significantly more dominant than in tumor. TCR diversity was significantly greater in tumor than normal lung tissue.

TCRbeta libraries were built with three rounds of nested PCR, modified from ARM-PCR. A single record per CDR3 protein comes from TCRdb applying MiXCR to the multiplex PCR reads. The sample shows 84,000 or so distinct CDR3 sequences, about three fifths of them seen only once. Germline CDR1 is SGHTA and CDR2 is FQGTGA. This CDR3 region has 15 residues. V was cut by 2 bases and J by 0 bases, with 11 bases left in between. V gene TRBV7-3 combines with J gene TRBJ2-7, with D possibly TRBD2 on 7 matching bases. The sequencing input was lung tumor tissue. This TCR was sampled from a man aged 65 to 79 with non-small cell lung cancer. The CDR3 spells CASSLRGGASYEQYF. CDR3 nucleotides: TGTGCCAGCAGCTTACGTGGGGGGGCCTCCTACGAGCAGTACTTC.